The 2 T cell receptor beta chains given below trace back to one sample, sequenced in a study of preoperative IRX-2 immunotherapy in early breast cancer. Sequencing was performed with immunoSEQ multiplex PCR; in TCRdb, only in-frame clones are kept and a portion is missing. The sample lists 840 or so clones; around 74% were seen once. Treatment specified: preoperative locoregional IRX-2 cytokine immunotherapy. The starting material was tumor tissue, obtained after IRX-2 immunotherapy. Source of these receptors: a human donor with breast cancer.

The chain is built from TRBV11-3 and TRBJ2-1; 8 bases map to TRBD2. This CDR3 region has 15 residues. The germline V gene encodes CDR1 SGHNT and CDR2 YENEEA. The ends lost 5 bases at V and 9 bases at J; junction bases unmatched: 12. The CDR3 region is CASSPGLARGIEQFF. The CDR3, as DNA: TGTGCCAGCAGCCCCGGACTAGCCAGAGGTATTGAGCAGTTCTTC. The entire variable domain, with the rest obtained from reference TRBV11-3 and TRBJ2-1, is as follows: EAGVVQSPRYKIIEKKQPVAFWCNPISGHNTLYWYLQNLGQGPELLIRYENEEAVDDSQLPKDRFSAERLKGVDSTLKIQPAELGDSAVYLCASSPGLARGIEQFFGPGTRLTVL.

The V gene is TRBV11-3, the J gene TRBJ2-1, with TRBD2 matching 14 bases. Germline V CDR1 and CDR2: SGHNT, YENEEA. Germline trimming cut 3 bases from V and 3 bases from J; bases unmatched to any gene: 7. The CDR3 spans 18 residues. CDR3 DNA sequence: TGTGCCAGCAGCTTCCCCACTGGACTAGCGGGGGGCTACAATGAGCAGTTCTTC. Its translation: CASSFPTGLAGGYNEQFF. The full variable domain, in which reference TRBV11-3 and TRBJ2-1 provide the parts outside the CDR3, is EAGVVQSPRYKIIEKKQPVAFWCNPISGHNTLYWYLQNLGQGPELLIRYENEEAVDDSQLPKDRFSAERLKGVDSTLKIQPAELGDSAVYLCASSFPTGLAGGYNEQFFGPGTRLTVL.